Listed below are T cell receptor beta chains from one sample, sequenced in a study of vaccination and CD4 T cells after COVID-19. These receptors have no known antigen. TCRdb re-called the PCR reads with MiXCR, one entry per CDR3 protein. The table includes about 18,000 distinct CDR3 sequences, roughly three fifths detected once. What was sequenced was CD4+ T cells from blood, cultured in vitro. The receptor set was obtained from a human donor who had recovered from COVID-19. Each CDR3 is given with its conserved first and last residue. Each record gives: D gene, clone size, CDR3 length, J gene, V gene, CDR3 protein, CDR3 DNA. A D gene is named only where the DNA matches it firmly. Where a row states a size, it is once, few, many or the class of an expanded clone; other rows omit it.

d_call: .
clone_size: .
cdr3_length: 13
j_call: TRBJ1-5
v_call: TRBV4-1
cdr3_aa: CASSQDGDQPQHF
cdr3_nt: TGCGCCAGCAGCCAAGATGGGGATCAGCCCCAGCATTTT

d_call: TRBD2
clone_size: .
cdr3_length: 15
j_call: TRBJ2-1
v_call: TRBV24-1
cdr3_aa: CATSDLAGQYNEQFF
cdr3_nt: TGTGCCACCAGTGATCTAGCGGGTCAGTACAATGAGCAGTTCTTC

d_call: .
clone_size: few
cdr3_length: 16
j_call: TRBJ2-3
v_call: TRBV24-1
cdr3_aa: CATSDRSAESTDTQYF
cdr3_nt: TGTGCCACCAGTGATCGGTCTGCGGAATCCACAGATACGCAGTATTTT

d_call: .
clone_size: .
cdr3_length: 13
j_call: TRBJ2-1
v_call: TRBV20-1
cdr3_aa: CSAPPLALSEQFF
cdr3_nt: TGCAGTGCTCCCCCCCTAGCGCTGAGTGAGCAGTTCTTC

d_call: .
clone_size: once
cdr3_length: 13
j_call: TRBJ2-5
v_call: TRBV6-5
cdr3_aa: CASSSKGEETQYF
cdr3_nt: TGTGCCAGCAGTTCTAAGGGGGAAGAGACCCAGTACTTC

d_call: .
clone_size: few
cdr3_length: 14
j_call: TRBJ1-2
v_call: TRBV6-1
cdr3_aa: CASSGTTRGYGYTF
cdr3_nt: TGTGCCAGCAGCGGGACCACCCGGGGCTATGGCTACACCTTC

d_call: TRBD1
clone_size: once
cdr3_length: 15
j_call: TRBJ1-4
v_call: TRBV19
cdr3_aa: CATGQGGATNEKLFF
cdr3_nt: TGTGCCACAGGACAGGGTGGGGCGACTAATGAAAAACTGTTTTTT

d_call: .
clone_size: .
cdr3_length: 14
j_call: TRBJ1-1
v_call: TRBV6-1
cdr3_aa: CASASGGVNTEAFF
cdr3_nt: TGTGCCAGCGCAAGTGGGGGAGTGAACACTGAAGCTTTCTTT

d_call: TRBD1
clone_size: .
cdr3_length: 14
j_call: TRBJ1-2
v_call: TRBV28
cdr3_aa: CASKQGSMNYGYTF
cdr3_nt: TGTGCCAGCAAACAGGGGAGTATGAACTATGGCTACACCTTC

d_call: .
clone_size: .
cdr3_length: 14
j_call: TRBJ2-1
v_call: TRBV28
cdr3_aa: CASSFGLSYNEQFF
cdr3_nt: TGTGCCAGCAGTTTTGGGCTCTCCTACAATGAGCAGTTCTTC

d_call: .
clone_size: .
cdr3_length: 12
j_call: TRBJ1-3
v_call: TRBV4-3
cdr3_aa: CASSQSGSTIYF
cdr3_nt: TGCGCCAGCAGCCAATCGGGAAGCACCATATATTTT

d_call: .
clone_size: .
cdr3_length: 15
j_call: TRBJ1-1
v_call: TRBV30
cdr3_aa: CAWSATGPTWTEAFF
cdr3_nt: TGTGCCTGGAGTGCCACCGGGCCCACGTGGACTGAAGCTTTCTTT

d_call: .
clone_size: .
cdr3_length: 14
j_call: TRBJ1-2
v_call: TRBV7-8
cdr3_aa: CASSLRQGDYGYTF
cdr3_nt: TGTGCCAGCAGCTTAAGGCAGGGAGACTATGGCTACACCTTC

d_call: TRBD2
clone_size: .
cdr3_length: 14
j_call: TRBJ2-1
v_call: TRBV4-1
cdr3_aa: CASSQEGREGQQFF
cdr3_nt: TGCGCCAGCAGCCAAGAAGGGCGGGAGGGGCAGCAGTTCTTC

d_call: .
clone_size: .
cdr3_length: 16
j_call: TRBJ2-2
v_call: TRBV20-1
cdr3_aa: CSARDEGAGNTGELFF
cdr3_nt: TGCAGTGCTAGAGATGAAGGAGCGGGCAACACCGGGGAGCTGTTTTTT

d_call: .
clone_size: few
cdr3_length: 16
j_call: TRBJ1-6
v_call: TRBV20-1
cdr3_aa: CSARAPGGQGSSPLHF
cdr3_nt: TGCAGTGCTAGAGCTCCGGGGGGGCAGGGAAGTTCACCCCTCCACTTT

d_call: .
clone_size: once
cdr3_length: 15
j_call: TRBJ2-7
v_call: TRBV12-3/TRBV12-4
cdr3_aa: CASSFGLLSSYEQYF
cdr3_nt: TGTGCCAGCAGTTTTGGACTATTGAGCTCCTACGAGCAGTACTTC

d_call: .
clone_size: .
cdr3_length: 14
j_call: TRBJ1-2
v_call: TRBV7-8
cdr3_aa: CASSWKGGIHGYTF
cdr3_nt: TGTGCCAGCAGCTGGAAGGGAGGGATCCATGGCTACACCTTC

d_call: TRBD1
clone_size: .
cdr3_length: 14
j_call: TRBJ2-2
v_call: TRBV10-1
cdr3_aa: CASQGAGNTGELFF
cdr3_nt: TGCGCCAGCCAGGGGGCCGGGAACACCGGGGAGCTGTTTTTT

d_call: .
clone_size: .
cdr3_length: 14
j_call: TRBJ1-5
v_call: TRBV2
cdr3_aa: CASSARGGNQPQHF
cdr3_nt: TGTGCCAGCAGTGCGCGGGGGGGCAATCAGCCCCAGCATTTT

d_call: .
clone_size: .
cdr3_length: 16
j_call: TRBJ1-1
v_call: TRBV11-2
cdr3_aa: CASSSDLGYVGTEAFF
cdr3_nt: TGTGCCAGCAGCTCCGACCTAGGTTACGTGGGGACTGAAGCTTTCTTT

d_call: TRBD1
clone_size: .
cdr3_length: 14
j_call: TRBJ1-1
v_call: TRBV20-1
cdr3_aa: CSARLRGISTEAFF
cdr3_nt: TGCAGTGCTAGGCTCAGGGGGATAAGCACTGAAGCTTTCTTT

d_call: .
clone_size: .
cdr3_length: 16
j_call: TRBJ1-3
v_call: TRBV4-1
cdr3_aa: CASSQRGIYSGNTIYF
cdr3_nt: TGCGCCAGCAGCCAGAGGGGGATATACTCTGGAAACACCATATATTTT

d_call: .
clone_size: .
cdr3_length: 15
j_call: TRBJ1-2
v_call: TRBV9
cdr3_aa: CASSAGVGGDYGYTF
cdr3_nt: TGTGCCAGCAGCGCTGGCGTGGGGGGCGACTATGGCTACACCTTC

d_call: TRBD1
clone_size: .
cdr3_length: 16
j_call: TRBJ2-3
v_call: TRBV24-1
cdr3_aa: CATSDIQGAGTDTQYF
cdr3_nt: TGTGCCACCAGTGATATTCAGGGGGCTGGAACAGATACGCAGTATTTT

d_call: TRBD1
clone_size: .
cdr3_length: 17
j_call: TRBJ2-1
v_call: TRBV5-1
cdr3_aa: CASSTGQGGFVLHEQFF
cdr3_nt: TGCGCCAGCAGCACCGGACAGGGGGGTTTCGTGTTGCATGAGCAGTTCTTC

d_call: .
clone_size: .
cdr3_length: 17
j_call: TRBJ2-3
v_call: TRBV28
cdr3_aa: CASSEEGTRKDTDTQYF
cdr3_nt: TGTGCCAGCTCGGAGGAGGGCACCAGGAAAGACACAGATACGCAGTATTTT

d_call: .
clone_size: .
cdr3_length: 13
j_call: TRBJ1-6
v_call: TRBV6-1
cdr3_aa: CASSILVGSPLHF
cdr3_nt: TGTGCCAGCAGTATACTTGTTGGTTCACCCCTCCACTTT

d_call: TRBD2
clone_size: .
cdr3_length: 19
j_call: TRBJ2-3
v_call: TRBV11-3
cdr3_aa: CASSLGGRRLAGVQDTQYF
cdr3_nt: TGTGCCAGCAGCTTAGGGGGCCGAAGACTAGCGGGAGTTCAAGATACGCAGTATTTT

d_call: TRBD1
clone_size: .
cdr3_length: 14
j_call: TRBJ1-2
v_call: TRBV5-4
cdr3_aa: CASSLTGVPLGYTF
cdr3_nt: TGTGCCAGCAGCCTGACAGGGGTCCCCCTAGGCTACACCTTC

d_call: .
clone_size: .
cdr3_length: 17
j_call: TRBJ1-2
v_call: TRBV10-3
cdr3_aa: CAISESSEGLANYGYTF
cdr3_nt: TGTGCCATCAGTGAGAGTTCCGAGGGCCTAGCTAACTATGGCTACACCTTC

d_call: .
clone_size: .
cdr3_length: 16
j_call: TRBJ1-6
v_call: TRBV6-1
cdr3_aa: CASTPTRAGDNSPLHF
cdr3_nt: TGTGCCAGCACCCCTACGAGGGCAGGGGACAATTCACCCCTCCACTTT

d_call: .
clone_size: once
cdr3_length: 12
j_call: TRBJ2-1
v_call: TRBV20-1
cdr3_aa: CSARESTNEQFF
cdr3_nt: TGCAGTGCTAGGGAATCGACCAATGAGCAGTTCTTC

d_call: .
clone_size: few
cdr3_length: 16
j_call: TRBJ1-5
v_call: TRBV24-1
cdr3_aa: CATSDSRVGLNQPQHF
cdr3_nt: TGTGCCACCAGTGACAGCAGGGTCGGGCTTAATCAGCCCCAGCATTTT

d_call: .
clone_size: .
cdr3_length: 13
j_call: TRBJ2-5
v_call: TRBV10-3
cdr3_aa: CAIRFSVQETQYF
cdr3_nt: TGTGCCATCAGGTTCAGTGTACAAGAGACCCAGTACTTC

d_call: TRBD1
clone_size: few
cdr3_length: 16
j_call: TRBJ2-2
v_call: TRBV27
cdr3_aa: CASSFWDRANTGELFF
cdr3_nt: TGTGCCAGCAGTTTCTGGGACAGGGCGAACACCGGGGAGCTGTTTTTT

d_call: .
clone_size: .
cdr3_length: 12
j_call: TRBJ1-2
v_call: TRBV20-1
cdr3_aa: CSARDAALGYTF
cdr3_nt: TGCAGTGCTAGAGATGCAGCCCTTGGCTACACCTTC

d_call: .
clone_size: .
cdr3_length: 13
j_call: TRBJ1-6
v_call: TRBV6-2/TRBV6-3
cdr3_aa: CASKGRINSPLHF
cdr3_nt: TGTGCCAGTAAAGGTCGGATAAATTCACCCCTCCACTTT

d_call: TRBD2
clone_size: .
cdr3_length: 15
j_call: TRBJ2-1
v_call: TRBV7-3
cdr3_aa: CASSLIAGEWNEQFF
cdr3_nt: TGTGCCAGCAGCTTAATAGCGGGAGAGTGGAATGAGCAGTTCTTC

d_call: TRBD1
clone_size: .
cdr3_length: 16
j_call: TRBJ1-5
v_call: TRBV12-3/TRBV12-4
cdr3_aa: CASSLRQGGLHQPQHF
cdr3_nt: TGTGCCAGCAGTCTTCGACAGGGTGGTCTGCATCAGCCCCAGCATTTT

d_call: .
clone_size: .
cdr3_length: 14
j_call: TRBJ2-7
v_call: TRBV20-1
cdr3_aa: CSARDQLRRGEQYF
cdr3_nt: TGCAGTGCTAGAGATCAATTGAGGCGAGGTGAGCAGTACTTC

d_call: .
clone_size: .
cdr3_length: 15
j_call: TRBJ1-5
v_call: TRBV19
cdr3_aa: CASSIEGAGAQPQHF
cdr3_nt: TGTGCCAGTAGTATAGAAGGGGCGGGGGCTCAGCCCCAGCATTTT

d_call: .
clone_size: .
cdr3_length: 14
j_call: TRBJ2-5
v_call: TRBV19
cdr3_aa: CASSIMAGPETQYF
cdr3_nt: TGTGCCAGTAGTATAATGGCGGGCCCGGAGACCCAGTACTTC

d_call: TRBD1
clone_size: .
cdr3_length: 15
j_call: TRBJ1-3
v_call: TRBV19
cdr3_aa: CASTHDRDSGNTIYF
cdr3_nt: TGTGCCAGTACTCATGACCGGGACAGTGGAAACACCATATATTTT

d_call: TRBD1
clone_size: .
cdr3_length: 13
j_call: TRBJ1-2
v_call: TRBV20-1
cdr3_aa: CSARTGTGDGYTF
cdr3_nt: TGCAGTGCTAGAACCGGGACAGGAGACGGCTACACCTTC